This T cell receptor beta chain was profiled in a study of T cells after yellow fever vaccination. Overall study: SMART-Seq v4 Ultra Low Input prepared the low-cell-number fractions. Findings and caveats of the study: FACS-sorted repertoires might harbor abundant contaminating clonotypes from the bulk population. A small proportion of clonotypes was detected in both the CD4 and CD8 compartments.

This clonotype was counted a few times. V lost 5 bases, J lost 5 bases, and 14 bases lay in between. There are 13 residues in the CDR3. Germline V gene data show CDR1 as GTSNPN and CDR2 as SVGIG (reference sequence). Template switching by 5'RACE produced TCR cDNA, adding a universal primer site and UMIs. Using its own MiXCR run on the 5' RACE reads, TCRdb lists one record per CDR3 protein. The sample consists of nearly 45,000 distinct CDR3 sequences, 6% to 7% of them appearing once. The specimen comprised CD8+ T cells not binding an NS4B(214-222) dextramer, sorted from PBMCs, sampled 45 days after the yellow fever booster vaccination. The TCR originated in a man aged 25-40 years who received the YFV17D yellow fever vaccine. This chain links TRBV30 with TRBJ2-3, with D possibly called TRBD1 or TRBD2 (5 bases each). The CDR3 DNA reads as TGTGCCTGGGCCGGGACCACTAGAGATACGCAGTATTTT. It translates to CAWAGTTRDTQYF.